This T cell receptor (beta chain) was sequenced in a study of blood T cell repertoires in COVID-19. Turning to the study itself: Both acute and convalescent COVID-19 samples were obtained from the United States, Italy and Spain. PBMCs, B-cell-depleted T cells, or T cells were the source of the cDNA or gDNA that made up the material.

Trimming at V came to 1 base and at J to 2 bases, leaving 3 bases not matched to a gene. The CDR3 has 14 residues. The germline V gene encodes CDR1 SGHNT and CDR2 YYREEE (reference sequence). Authors' methods: Researchers report that nucleated cell counts were estimated from reference gene primer amplification. The method was immunoSEQ multiplex PCR; TCRdb's version includes in-frame clones alone and lacks a portion of them. That table furnishes V, J and clone size, whereas the DNA furnished D and trimming. Of about 240,000 clones detected, approximately 90% appear once; the ten largest clones hold around 7.8%.

Input material: peripheral blood. The chain combines TRBV5-4 with TRBJ2-7; TRBD1 aligns across 7 bases. The sequence came from a man between 60 and 70 years old who had recovered from COVID-19. CDR3 sequence reads: CASSLRQGAYEQYF. CDR3 nucleotide sequence: TGTGCCAGCAGCTTGCGGCAGGGGGCCTACGAGCAGTACTTC.